Presented here are 9 T cell receptor beta chains from one specimen sequenced in a study of blood T cell repertoires in COVID-19 (TCRdb year 2020). Library generation was performed with the immunoSEQ multiplex PCR assay. The table comes from immuneACCESS by way of TCRdb, which keeps in-frame sequences with V and J called. Part of the clones is missing from these tables; in studies checked, under half for an unresolved V gene and the rest for unknown reasons. This sample gives a few hundred thousand clones in total; 65% to 85% of them show up just once. Jointly, the top ten make up 3% to 3.5% of the sample. Sequencing was done on a sample of peripheral blood. Receptor source: a woman under 40 who had recovered from COVID-19.

This rearrangement joins TRBV5-4 to TRBJ1-1, with 7 bases identical to TRBD1. CDR1 and CDR2 from the germline V gene are SGHNT and YYREEE (reference sequence). There are 15 residues in the CDR3. After removal of 0 bases from V and 1 base from J, the junction contained 3 bases not matched to a gene. This chain's CDR3 is CASSLVTGRNTEAFF. Here the CDR3 DNA reads TGTGCCAGCAGCTTGGTGACAGGGAGGAACACTGAAGCTTTCTTT.

The chain links TRBV6-6 to TRBJ2-5; TRBD2 agrees at 9 bases. The V gene end was trimmed by 5 bases and the J gene end by 5 bases; junction bases not matched to a gene: 6. From germline, CDR1 is MNHNY and CDR2 SVGAGI (reference sequence). The CDR3 runs 14 residues. CDR3 loop: CASSLGLAAETQYF. CDR3 nucleotides: TGTGCCAGCAGTCTGGGACTAGCAGCTGAGACCCAGTACTTC.

The chain has TRBV9 and TRBJ1-2, with TRBD1 identical over 8 bases. The junction had 4 bases not matched to a gene; V was cut back by 3 bases and J by 6 bases. Looked up from germline, CDR1 is SGDLS and CDR2 is YYNGEE. This CDR3 region has 13 residues. CDR3 in DNA: TGTGCCAGCAGCGCTGACAGGGGCGATGGCTACACCTTC. Translated, it gives CASSADRGDGYTF.

V is TRBV7-6 and J is TRBJ2-1, with D maybe TRBD2 (6 bases). CDR1 is SGHVS and CDR2 is FNYEAQ in the germline V gene. This CDR3 contains 15 residues. V dropped 5 bases and J dropped 6 bases, with 17 bases sitting between them. The CDR3 sequence is CASSISGTPLNEQFF. CDR3 coding DNA: TGTGCCAGCAGCATTTCCGGGACTCCGCTCAATGAGCAGTTCTTC.

This clone appeared a few times. The chain combines TRBV19 with TRBJ1-5; 12 nucleotides line up with TRBD1. V dropped 6 bases and J dropped 6; count of bases not matched to a gene: 9. Germline CDR1 reads LNHDA; CDR2 reads SQIVND (reference sequence). This CDR3 has 16 amino acids. The CDR3 region is CASSGGAGQGAQPQHF. CDR3 nucleotide sequence: TGTGCCAGTAGCGGCGGGGCGGGACAGGGGGCTCAGCCCCAGCATTTT. Drawing the rest from reference TRBV19 and TRBJ1-5, the complete variable domain is DGGITQSPKYLFRKEGQNVTLSCEQNLNHDAMYWYRQDPGQGLRLIYYSQIVNDFQKGDIAEGYSVSREKKESFPLTVTSAQKNPTAFYLCASSGGAGQGAQPQHFGDGTRLSIL.

The CDR3 nucleotides read TGTGCCAGCAGCTTAGGGAGGACTAGCGGGAGGAACCAAGAGACCCAGTACTTC. Its translation: CASSLGRTSGRNQETQYF. The chain employs TRBV7-9 and TRBJ2-5, with TRBD2 identical over 14 bases. This CDR3 contains 18 residues. Looked up from germline, CDR1 is SEHNR and CDR2 is FQNEAQ (reference sequence). V lost 1 base and J lost 0; bases outside the gene matches: 4.

J is TRBJ2-1 and V is TRBV4-1; 9 nucleotides align to TRBD2. The CDR3 has 17 residues. V shed 3 bases, J shed 3 bases, and the junction held 9 bases outside the gene matches. CDR1 is MGHRA and CDR2 is YSYEKL in the germline V gene. CDR3 sequence reads: CASSQATGTSFYNEQFF. CDR3 DNA: TGCGCCAGCAGCCAGGCAACCGGGACTAGCTTCTACAATGAGCAGTTCTTC.

V usage is TRBV10-2 and J usage is TRBJ2-2; 9 positions match TRBD2. V shed 2 bases, J shed 4 bases, and the junction held 8 bases outside the gene matches. The CDR3 length is 17 residues. Germline V gene sequence: CDR1 WSHSY, CDR2 SAAADI. The CDR3 coding sequence is TGCGCCAGCAGTGAGGGGGCTAGCGGGACTCCCACCGGGGAGCTGTTTTTT. Encoded protein: CASSEGASGTPTGELFF.

The chain has TRBV7-4 and TRBJ1-1, with 11 positions matching TRBD1. Germline CDR1 SGHVT, CDR2 SQSDAQ. The CDR3 spans 15 residues. V trimming: 5 bases; J trimming: 3 bases; junction bases outside the gene matches: 5. The CDR3 nucleotides read TGTGCCAGCAGCATGGACAGGGGGCAGGACACTGAAGCTTTCTTT. Its translation: CASSMDRGQDTEAFF.